This T cell receptor beta chain comes out of a study of monozygotic twins with inflammatory bowel disease. TCRdb processed the 5' RACE reads again and assigns one entry to each CDR3 protein, with no DNA. This table holds tens of thousands of distinct CDR3 sequences. The CDR3 covers 14 residues. CDR1 is LGHDT and CDR2 is YNNKEL in the germline V gene (reference sequence). Regarding this clonotype: Its specificity is unknown.

General study results and limits: The inverse Simpson measure of TCRbeta diversity was lower in IBD patients than in healthy co-twins.

Sequenced sample: blood. The chain links TRBV3-1 to TRBJ1-1. The TCR was taken from a human donor with ulcerative colitis or Crohn's disease, or a healthy co-twin of an affected twin (not recorded which). The CDR3 here is CASSQRIMNTEAFF. Together with reference TRBV3-1 and TRBJ1-1, the CDR3 gives the full variable domain: DTAVSQTPKYLVTQMGNDKSIKCEQNLGHDTMYWYKQDSKKFLKIMFSYNNKELIINETVPNRFSPKSPDKAHLNLHINSLELGDSAVYFCASSQRIMNTEAFFGQGTRLTVV.